This passage covers 14 T cell receptor gamma chains from one sample sequenced in a study of gamma-delta T cells after stem cell transplantation. TCRdb re-called the RT-PCR reads using CATT. There are several hundred gamma-chain clones in the sample; approximately 53% occur only once, and 55% to 75% lies in the top ten. Source material: gamma-delta T cells. The source is a human donor. It is not recorded whose cells these are; they may come from a transplant donor.

The count of this clone is one. The gene calls are TRGV9 and TRGJP. Because TCRdb records no J gene, it was assigned here through a match of the DNA to germline. From germline, CDR1 is GITISATS and CDR2 ISYDGTV (reference sequence). V lost 0 bases, J lost 7 bases, and 0 bases stayed unmatched. CDR3 length equals 15 residues. Here the CDR3 reads CALWEVELGKKIKVF. The CDR3, as DNA: TGTGCCTTGTGGGAGGTGGAGTTGGGCAAAAAAATCAAGGTATTT.

Remarks on this clone: The protein held in TCRdb is that of a much larger clone and does not match this DNA's translation at residue 3, likely because of a read error; the protein shown is translated from the DNA. The rearrangement links TRGV3 to TRGJP2. CDR3 length: 19 amino acids. The germline gives CDR1 VTNTFY, CDR2 YDVSTARD (reference sequence). This CDR3 reads CAAWDRPNRADSSDWIKTF. The CDR3 nucleotides read TGTGCCGCCTGGGACAGGCCGAATCGGGCCGATAGTAGTGATTGGATCAAGACGTTT.

About this clone: Other DNA sequences in this specimen translate into the identical CDR3. V gene TRGV9 combines with J gene TRGJP. As TCRdb names no J gene, one was assigned here on the basis of a DNA match to germline. V lost 0 bases and J lost 7; bases outside the gene matches: 3. The CDR3 runs 16 residues. CDR1 is GITISATS, CDR2 ISYDGTV, per germline (reference sequence). CDR3 loop: CALWEVGELGKKIKVF. CDR3 DNA: TGTGCCTTGTGGGAGGTGGGCGAGTTGGGCAAAAAAATCAAGGTATTT.

This clone was found a few times. TCRdb assigns this DNA the protein of a much larger clone, which departs from its translation at residue 2; this likely reflects a read error, and the protein shown comes from translating the DNA. The chain employs TRGV3 and TRGJP2. No J gene was available from TCRdb, and it was assigned here by a germline match of the DNA. The CDR3 runs 19 residues. Per the germline V gene, CDR1 is VTNTFY and CDR2 is YDVSTARD (reference sequence). CDR3 amino acids: CTTWDRPNRADSSDWIKTF. Here the CDR3 DNA reads TGTACCACCTGGGACAGGCCGAATCGGGCCGATAGTAGTGATTGGATCAAGACGTTT.

The V gene lacks a call, and TRGJ1 or TRGJ2 is the J gene. The CDR3 is 15 amino acids. The chain's CDR3 is CATWDGPRNYYKKLF. The DNA for the CDR3 is TGTGCCACCTGGGACGGGCCTCGGAATTATTATAAGAAACTCTTT.

The chain is built from TRGV9 and TRGJP. TCRdb supplies no J gene; here it was assigned by aligning the nucleotide sequence to germline. Germline V gene data show CDR1 as GITISATS and CDR2 as ISYDGTV (reference sequence). This CDR3 region has 17 residues. The V gene end was trimmed by 1 base and the J gene end by 7 bases; junction bases not matched to a gene: 7. This chain's CDR3 is CALWEVPHELGKKIKVF. In nucleotides, the CDR3 is TGTGCCTTGTGGGAGGTTCCCCATGAGTTGGGCAAAAAAATCAAGGTATTT.

This clone was found once. The chain recombines TRGV9 with TRGJP. Because TCRdb records no J gene, it was assigned here through a match of the DNA to germline. CDR3 length: 16 residues. The germline gives CDR1 GITISATS, CDR2 ISYDGTV (reference sequence). The ends lost 1 base at V and 8 bases at J; junction bases unmatched: 5. Here the CDR3 DNA reads TGTGCCTTGTGGGAGGTCCCCAAGTTGGGCAAAAAAATCAAGGTATTT. Protein product: CALWEVPKLGKKIKVF.

This chain connects TRGV4 to TRGJ1 or TRGJ2. Here the J gene came from matching the DNA to germline, since TCRdb omits it. CDR1 is EGSTGY, CDR2 YDSYTSSV, per germline. V lost 4 bases and J lost 7; bases outside the gene matches: 10. CDR3 size: 13 residues. Here the CDR3 reads CATWEGLKYKKLF. For the CDR3, the DNA is TGTGCCACCTGGGAGGGGCTTAAGTATAAGAAACTCTTT.

The DNA for the CDR3 is TGTGCCACCTGGGACAGGCCGGATTATAAGAAACTCTTT. This sequence encodes CATWDRPDYKKLF. This chain uses TRGV3 with TRGJ1 or TRGJ2. Trimming removed 0 bases from V and 5 bases from J; junction bases left unmatched: 4. Germline values: CDR1 VTNTFY, CDR2 YDVSTARD (reference sequence). There are 13 residues in the CDR3.

The sample holds a few counts of this clone. This may be a read error, as it is one base from a much larger clone. V gene TRGV9 combines with J gene TRGJP. Here the J gene came from matching the DNA to germline, since TCRdb omits it. Germline V CDR1 and CDR2: GITISATS, ISYDGTV (reference sequence). The length of the CDR3 is 16 residues. Unmatched junction bases numbered 1, after V lost 0 bases and J lost 5 bases. The CDR3 region is CALWEVKELGKKIKVF. The CDR3 bases are TGTGCCTTGTGGGAGGTGAAAGAGTTGGGCAAAAAAATCAAGGTATTT.

On this clone itself: This sequence is one base from a far larger clone and is likely a read error. Within the sample, other DNA sequences also encode this same CDR3. V usage is TRGV3 and J usage is TRGJP2. Germline V gives CDR1 VTNTFY, CDR2 YDVSTARD (reference sequence). The CDR3 covers 19 residues. The CDR3 DNA follows: TGTGCCACCTGGGACAGGCCGAATCGGGCCGATAGTAGCGATTGGATCAAGACGTTT. Residues: CATWDRPNRADSSDWIKTF.

The CDR3 loop reads CALWEALQELGKKIKVF. The CDR3 nucleotides are TGTGCCTTGTGGGAGGCCCTTCAAGAGTTGGGCAAAAAAATCAAGGTATTT. This chain connects TRGV9 to TRGJP. As TCRdb names no J gene, one was assigned here on the basis of a DNA match to germline. The J segment lost 4 bases and the V segment lost 2 bases, leaving 5 bases of the junction unmatched. Germline V lookup: CDR1 GITISATS, CDR2 ISYDGTV (reference sequence). The CDR3 totals 17 residues.

This clone was recorded a few times. This sequence joins TRGV9 and TRGJ1 or TRGJ2. The J gene is not listed in TCRdb, so it was assigned here from a DNA match to germline. The CDR3 contains 16 residues. Trimming at V came to 0 bases and at J to 4 bases, leaving 12 bases not matched to a gene. CDR1 is GITISATS and CDR2 is ISYDGTV in the germline V gene (reference sequence). The CDR3 DNA reads as TGTGCCTTGTGGGAGGTGCTAGTTGTGGGGTATTATAAGAAACTCTTT. Amino acids: CALWEVLVVGYYKKLF.

V is TRGV9 and J is TRGJP. Since TCRdb gives no J gene, matching the DNA to germline was used here to assign it. The V gene's germline CDR1 is GITISATS and CDR2 ISYDGTV (reference sequence). The CDR3 extends over 16 amino acids. The J segment lost 11 bases and the V segment lost 0 bases, leaving 7 bases of the junction unmatched. The CDR3: CALWEVQTLGKKIKVF. The CDR3 DNA is TGTGCCTTGTGGGAGGTGCAAACGCTGGGCAAAAAAATCAAGGTATTT.